This TCR beta chain was identified during a study of cytomegalovirus exposure and HLA in healthy donors. Study outcomes and limitations: Indistinguishability led to the exclusion of some V segments, TRBV6-2 and TRBV6-3 included. Another analysis was done later, and it associated approximately 15,000 TCR beta sequences with HLA alleles at 0.05 false discovery rate. According to an earlier analysis, most TCR beta V segments yielded productive rearrangements about 87% or about 30% of the time.

The PCR was carried out with 60 Vbeta primers and 13 Jbeta primers. In the original workflow: Unique TCR beta chains totaled around 86 million in a later count, with roughly 11 million of them shared. Sequencing was performed with immunoSEQ multiplex PCR; in TCRdb, only in-frame clones are kept and a portion is missing. The DNA gave D and trimming, while V, J and clone size come from that table. The sample lists under 150,000 clones, around 81% occurring once. On this clone itself: Its antigen remains unknown.

The germline CDR1 and CDR2 sequences are WNHNN and SYGVQD (reference sequence). This CDR3 has 16 amino acids. The V gene end was trimmed by 4 bases and the J gene end by 3 bases; junction bases not matched to a gene: 8. The gene calls are TRBV10-1 and TRBJ2-7; 11 bases line up with TRBD2. The sample consisted of PBMCs. The sequence came from a man aged 18 to 30 in good health and CMV-seronegative. CDR3 nucleotides: TGCGCCAGCAGTGGACTCGGGACTAGCGGATTCTACGAGCAGTACTTC. Residues: CASSGLGTSGFYEQYF.